This TCR beta chain appears in the sequencing data of a study of Graves' ophthalmopathy and Graves' hyperthyroidism. Overall study context: Untreated patients at initial diagnosis provided peripheral blood.

Amplification of TCR beta CDR3 regions used RNA transcripts. After a first-round RT-PCR with HTBI primers, a second-round multiplex PCR was run. TCRdb reanalysed the multiplex PCR reads using MiXCR and keeps one entry per CDR3 protein. The sample consists of about 220,000 distinct CDR3 sequences, under 25% of them appearing once. This clonotype was picked up many times. This CDR3 has 15 residues. The germline V gene has CDR1 SGHTA and CDR2 FQGNSA. V was shortened by 2 bases and J by 0 bases, with 5 bases between the two germline ends. Reliance was placed on clinical symptoms, serum thyroxine, TRAb, thyroid ultrasound and orbital computed tomography for diagnosis. Isolation of PBMCs was performed using roughly 10 ml of fresh peripheral blood.

The specimen was peripheral blood. The TCR sequence derives from a woman in her forties or fifties with Graves' ophthalmopathy. The J gene is TRBJ2-6, the V gene TRBV7-2; D gene ambiguous. Here the CDR3 DNA reads TGTGCCAGCAGCTTATGGGGCTCTGGGGCCAACGTCCTGACTTTC. The encoded protein is CASSLWGSGANVLTF.